The TCR beta chain under discussion was sequenced for a study of blood T cell repertoires in COVID-19 (dated by TCRdb to the early 2020s). Regarding the research as a whole: Collaborator samples came from the United States, Italy and Spain and covered acute and convalescent phases of COVID-19. Where available, HLA class I and class II types were obtained from metadata supplied by the sample provider rather than from assay-based typing. Deeply sampled blood TCRbeta repertoires from subjects exposed to, actively infected with, or recovered from COVID-19 were included in the dataset. A de-identified subject ID, COVID-19 status, age in years and sex were almost always included in the sample metadata. The repertoires were made available in a free public database intended to serve as a resource for research on the immune response to SARS-CoV-2. The material from the prospective study consisted of cDNA or gDNA derived from T cells, B-cell-depleted T cells, or PBMCs. Samples came from the ongoing ImmuneRACE study (first 160 participants) plus 1,254 subjects from 6 global collaborators. What the work shows at the level of the full study, not this receptor alone: How much clinical and demographic metadata was included differed by source and by participant, and the metadata was provided uncurated.

Each collaborating institution followed its own protocols to collect whole blood in K2EDTA tubes. For TCRbeta analysis, collaborator samples were shipped as frozen whole blood, as isolated PBMCs, or as DNA extracted from either sample type. CDR1 SGHDT and CDR2 YYEEEE are derived from the germline V gene. Measured from the cysteine to the phenylalanine, the CDR3 is 15 residues long. Of all the DNA, just the CDR3 is kept, 45 bases in frame from base 1. Cut back by 2 bases and 3 bases, the V and J ends lie 15 bases apart. With regard to this clone: The antigen this receptor binds is unknown. Base qualities are not provided; no much larger clone lies one nucleotide away.

The immunoSEQ Assay, a bias-controlled multiplex PCR, was used to amplify TCRbeta CDR3 regions from genomic DNA. As for how the authors treated the data: Within the assay, amplification of reference gene primers was used to estimate how many nucleated cells each sample contained. To quantify the absolute abundance of each unique TCRbeta CDR3 rearrangement, sequence reads were collapsed and filtered. For each sample, productive Simpson clonality was calculated by taking the square root of Simpson's diversity index across productive rearrangements. The source is immuneACCESS, and TCRdb retained only in-frame sequences with V and J called. Part of the clones is not carried over; for the studies checked, unresolved V genes explain less than half of this, and the remainder is unexplained. The DNA gave D and trimming, while V, J and clone size come from that table. This sample comprises 70,000 to 85,000 clones, over 80% of them detected only once. The top ten hold roughly 9% of the sample.

The rearranged segments are TRBV5-6 and TRBJ2-7, with TRBD2 tentatively as D gene (5 bases match). This TCR came from a human donor in a cohort sampled during active COVID-19. Input material: peripheral blood. DNA sequence: TGTGCCAGCAGCTTACGCCGCTTGGCGGGCTACGAGCAGTACTTC. This codes for CASSLRRLAGYEQYF.